This T cell receptor beta chain was obtained from a study of human T cells and chemical hapten exposure. CDR3 length equals 16 residues. Germline assignment: CDR1 SGHRS and CDR2 YFSETQ. V lost 9 bases and J lost 3; bases outside the gene matches: 9. This clonotype was observed a few times. No antigen is known for it. General study findings and limits: Patch test score was positively correlated with the counts of TCRs that had expanded at PT1. Donors' alopecia may make their immune response differ from healthy people's.

This sample's time point: patch test 3, about 24 weeks after DPC sensitization. Treatment: therapeutic diphenylcyclopropenone sensitization with weekly scalp DPC. TCRdb re-derived calls from the RACE reads in MiXCR, one entry per CDR3 protein. The sample lists roughly 100,000 distinct CDR3 sequences, under 40% occurring once. This TCR derives from a middle-aged man with alopecia areata. Some clones in this sample may be carry-over from other donors' samples. This sample comprised whole blood, obtained in connection with sensitization to the hapten diphenylcyclopropenone (DPC). The chain links TRBV5-1 to TRBJ2-7; TRBD2 matches at 16 bases. CDR3 DNA: TGCGCCACCGACGGGACTAGCGGGAGGGGGTACTACGAGCAGTACTTC. Translated, it gives CATDGTSGRGYYEQYF.